The 24 T cell receptor beta chains presented below share a single source sample, sequenced in a study of cytomegalovirus exposure and HLA in healthy donors. Only in-frame clones appear in the TCRdb table, and some are missing; sequencing was by immunoSEQ multiplex PCR. The sample carries more than 130,000 clones, just over 85% recorded once. Sequencing used PBMCs. These receptors all come from a young woman in good health and CMV-seropositive.

The chain has TRBV29-1 and TRBJ2-7; TRBD2 agrees at 7 bases. Germline CDR1 SQVTM, CDR2 ANQGSEA. This CDR3 is 13 amino acids long. V lost 1 base to trimming and J lost 1 base; unmatched junction nucleotides: 1. In DNA, the CDR3 is TGCAGCGTTGAAGGGGGGGGATCCTACGAGCAGTACTTC. Translation: CSVEGGGSYEQYF.

This clone was recorded once. This chain uses TRBV5-8 with TRBJ1-5, with D maybe TRBD1 (6 bases). This CDR3 is 16 amino acids long. Per germline, CDR1 SGHTS and CDR2 YDEGEE. V gave up 0 bases and J gave up 1 base, with 11 bases separating them. CDR3 sequence: CASSLGDNPSNQPQHF. The CDR3 nucleotides read TGTGCCAGCAGCTTGGGGGACAACCCAAGCAATCAGCCCCAGCATTTT.

V and J are TRBV5-4 and TRBJ2-7; maybe TRBD2 (6 bases). Per the germline V gene, CDR1 is SGHNT and CDR2 is YYREEE (reference sequence). This CDR3 has 15 residues. Trimming removed 0 bases from V and 2 bases from J, with 12 bases in between. CDR3 coding DNA: TGTGCCAGCAGCTTGGGAGGCGGGGCCACCTACGAGCAGTACTTC. It encodes CASSLGGGATYEQYF.

The DNA for the CDR3 is TGTGCCAGCAGTCTCTATGGTACCCGCAATGAGCAGTTCTTC. It is translated as CASSLYGTRNEQFF. The V call is TRBV28, the J call TRBJ2-1; D not certain. The CDR3 is made up of 14 amino acids. Trimming cost V 5 bases and J 6 bases, with 14 bases left between them. Germline V gene lookup returns CDR1 MDHEN and CDR2 SYDVKM.

The rearrangement uses TRBV29-1 and TRBJ1-1; D remains ambiguous. The CDR3 is 14 amino acids. Trimming left V 5 bases short and J 3 bases short, with 16 bases between. The germline V gene has CDR1 SQVTM and CDR2 ANQGSEA. The CDR3 DNA is TGCAGCGTTCACCCCCCCTGGTCGGACACTGAAGCTTTCTTT. Translating it yields CSVHPPWSDTEAFF.

The J gene is TRBJ2-7, the V gene TRBV6-1, with TRBD1 as a possible D gene (6 bases). Per germline, CDR1 MNHNS and CDR2 SASEGT. The CDR3 has 12 amino acids. The germline V and J ends were trimmed by 8 bases and 5 bases, with 13 bases remaining between them. In DNA, the CDR3 is TGTGCCAGCGGGGACATTTGGGACGAGCAGTACTTC. Translating gives CASGDIWDEQYF.

This clone was observed a single time. V gene TRBV5-1 combines with J gene TRBJ2-3, with TRBD1 matching over 8 bases. V lost 8 bases and J lost 3; bases outside the gene matches: 5. The length of the CDR3 is 13 residues. The germline V gene has CDR1 SGHRS and CDR2 YFSETQ. The CDR3 protein is CASTGGGTDTQYF. In nucleotides, the CDR3 is TGCGCCAGTACAGGGGGTGGTACAGATACGCAGTATTTT.

This clone was seen more than once but under ten times. The DNA for the CDR3 is TGTGCCAGCAGCCAAAACGGTTCACCCCTCCACTTT. Its translation: CASSQNGSPLHF. This chain links TRBV7-2 with TRBJ1-6; D gene uncertain. The CDR3 length is 12 residues. Germline V gene lookup returns CDR1 SGHTA and CDR2 FQGNSA. Trimming shortened V by 5 bases and J by 9 bases, and 8 bases separated the two germline ends. Full variable domain (rest looked up from reference TRBV7-2 and TRBJ1-6): GAGVSQSPSNKVTEKGKDVELRCDPISGHTALYWYRQSLGQGLEFLIYFQGNSAPDKSGLPSDRFSAERTGGSVSTLTIQRTQQEDSAVYLCASSQNGSPLHFGNGTRLTVT.

Comment on this clone: A read error may account for a junction end that differs from germline. The J gene is TRBJ2-3, the V gene TRBV5-6, with a tentative D call TRBD2 (6 bases). The CDR3 is made up of 16 amino acids. Germline-derived CDR1 and CDR2 are SGHDT and YYEEEE. The CDR3 DNA is TGTGCCAGCAGCCGCAGGGCCGACTCTTTGTTGGCGGGGCCACATTTT. It is translated as CASSRRADSLLAGPHF.

This clone was seen just once. This chain links TRBV6-5 with TRBJ1-2; 7 bases are shared with TRBD1. There are 15 residues in the CDR3. Trimming took 4 bases from V and 4 from J; bases not matched to a gene: 9. Germline assignment: CDR1 MNHEY and CDR2 SVGAGI. The DNA of the CDR3 is TGTGCCAGCAGTTCGGGACAGCTACATCCCTATGGCTACACCTTC. This codes for CASSSGQLHPYGYTF.

The chain has TRBV7-9 and TRBJ1-1; tentative D call: TRBD1 (5 bases). This CDR3 comprises 16 residues. Between the trimmed V and J ends, which lost 3 bases and 6 bases, there was a span of 20 bases. Germline CDR1 reads SEHNR; CDR2 reads FQNEAQ (reference sequence). This chain's CDR3 is CASSFPKGGTGAEAFF. CDR3 coding DNA: TGTGCCAGCAGCTTCCCTAAGGGAGGTACGGGGGCTGAAGCTTTCTTT. The entire variable domain, with the rest obtained from reference TRBV7-9 and TRBJ1-1, is as follows: DTGVSQNPRHKITKRGQNVTFRCDPISEHNRLYWYRQTLGQGPEFLTYFQNEAQLEKSRLLSDRFSAERPKGSFSTLEIQRTEQGDSAMYLCASSFPKGGTGAEAFFGQGTRLTVV.

The chain is built from TRBV5-1 and TRBJ1-2; D might be TRBD1 (5 bases). In germline, CDR1 is SGHRS, CDR2 YFSETQ. The CDR3 covers 14 residues. Trimming stripped 0 bases from V and 3 bases from J, with 9 bases between. CDR3 amino acids: CASSLETGDYGYTF. Written as DNA, the CDR3 is TGCGCCAGCAGCTTGGAGACGGGGGACTATGGCTACACCTTC. The entire variable domain, with the rest obtained from reference TRBV5-1 and TRBJ1-2, is as follows: KAGVTQTPRYLIKTRGQQVTLSCSPISGHRSVSWYQQTPGQGLQFLFEYFSETQRNKGNFPGRFSGRQFSNSRSEMNVSTLELGDSALYLCASSLETGDYGYTFGSGTRLTVV.

The table lists this clone with a few counts. The chain has TRBV7-2 and TRBJ1-2; tentative D call: TRBD1 (6 bases). V gave up 4 bases and J gave up 2 bases, with 17 bases separating them. The CDR3 loop spans 16 amino acids. Germline-derived CDR1 and CDR2 are SGHTA and FQGNSA. CDR3 nucleotide sequence: TGTGCCAGCAGCTACTCCGGGACAATGGCAAACTATGGCTACACCTTC. Amino acids: CASSYSGTMANYGYTF.

The CDR3 region has the DNA TGTGCCAGCAGCGTAGGACAGGGAACTGGAAACACCATATATTTT. Translation gives CASSVGQGTGNTIYF. The gene calls are TRBV9 and TRBJ1-3, with 7 bases fitting TRBD1. With V trimmed by 0 bases and J by 2 bases, 2 bases remained unmatched. The germline CDR1 and CDR2 sequences are SGDLS and YYNGEE. The CDR3 runs to 15 residues.

This clone was counted a single time. The same CDR3 can be traced to other DNA sequences in this sample. The genes are TRBV18 and TRBJ1-5; D uncertain. V gave up 2 bases and J gave up 6 bases, with 5 bases separating them. CDR3 length equals 12 residues. The V gene's germline CDR1 is KGHSH and CDR2 LQKENI. CDR3 region: CASSPAGQPQHF. In DNA, the CDR3 is TGTGCCAGCTCACCAGCGGGTCAGCCCCAGCATTTT.

The CDR3: CASSRGERNQPQHF. CDR3 in DNA: TGTGCCAGCTCCCGGGGGGAACGCAATCAGCCCCAGCATTTT. The rearrangement links TRBV2 to TRBJ1-5, with TRBD1 as a possible D gene (5 bases). This CDR3 contains 14 residues. The V and J ends lost 8 bases and 2 bases respectively, with 13 bases between them. The germline gives CDR1 SNHLY, CDR2 FYNNEI.

The rearrangement uses TRBV7-6 and TRBJ1-3; the match to TRBD1 covers 8 bases. The CDR3 contains 17 residues. After removal of 1 base from V and 0 bases from J, the junction contained 5 bases not matched to a gene. CDR1 and CDR2 (germline): SGHVS, FNYEAQ. CDR3: CASSLVAGGLSGNTIYF. The DNA of the CDR3 is TGTGCCAGCAGCTTAGTAGCAGGGGGCCTCTCTGGAAACACCATATATTTT.

V is TRBV4-1 and J is TRBJ1-2, with D perhaps TRBD1 (6 bases). CDR1 is MGHRA and CDR2 is YSYEKL in the germline V gene. Trimming took off 0 bases at V and 2 bases at J, with 19 bases between the two ends. This CDR3 contains 18 residues. The CDR3 DNA is TGCGCCAGCAGCCAAGAACCCCCCGGGCATCAGGGGAACTATGGCTACACCTTC. Translating it yields CASSQEPPGHQGNYGYTF.

On this clone: Additional DNA sequences in this sample encode the identical CDR3. V usage is TRBV5-1 and J usage is TRBJ2-5, with 7 bases identical to TRBD2. The CDR3 loop spans 13 amino acids. V lost 2 bases and J lost 4; bases outside the gene matches: 2. Germline V gene sequence: CDR1 SGHRS, CDR2 YFSETQ. The CDR3 sequence is CASSLAGSETQYF. The CDR3 coding sequence is TGCGCCAGCAGCTTAGCGGGGTCAGAGACCCAGTACTTC.

The chain couples TRBV30 to TRBJ1-2, with 11 bases lining up with TRBD1. The germline V gene has CDR1 GTSNPN and CDR2 SVGIG (reference sequence). J was trimmed by 8 bases and V by 3 bases; bases with no gene match: 5. This CDR3 is 13 amino acids long. CDR3 region: CAWRGQGVGGYTF. The CDR3 nucleotides read TGTGCCTGGAGGGGACAGGGGGTGGGAGGCTACACCTTC.

The rearrangement uses TRBV6-1 and TRBJ1-4; D gene uncertain. This CDR3 contains 14 residues. Trimming left V 6 bases short and J 0 bases short, with 8 bases between. The germline V gene encodes CDR1 MNHNS and CDR2 SASEGT. The CDR3 loop is CASRNSATNEKLFF. The DNA of the CDR3 is TGTGCCAGCAGAAACAGTGCAACTAATGAAAAACTGTTTTTT.

The chain links TRBV4-1 to TRBJ2-5, with a tentative D call TRBD2 (5 bases). The CDR3 extends over 15 amino acids. Germline CDR1 and CDR2: MGHRA and YSYEKL. V dropped 1 base and J dropped 3 bases, with 12 bases sitting between them. CDR3 nucleotides: TGCGCCAGCAGCCAAGGTCCGGGGATTAAAGAGACCCAGTACTTC. It is translated as CASSQGPGIKETQYF.

The V call is TRBV27, the J call TRBJ1-2; possible D gene TRBD1, 5 bases. Deletions cut 6 bases from V and 8 bases from J, with 16 bases between. From germline, CDR1 is MNHEY and CDR2 SMNVEV (reference sequence). The CDR3 has 13 amino acids. The CDR3 here is CASSPSGGVGYTF. CDR3 DNA: TGTGCCAGCAGCCCGTCGGGGGGTGTCGGCTACACCTTC.

The V gene is TRBV10-3, the J gene TRBJ2-1, with 10 bases aligning to TRBD2. Trimming at V came to 6 bases and at J to 16 bases, leaving 12 bases not matched to a gene. Germline lookup yields CDR1 ENHRY and CDR2 SYGVKD. This CDR3 has 13 amino acids. The CDR3 sequence: CAISDVQRGGSFF. The CDR3 coding sequence is TGTGCCATCAGCGACGTCCAGCGGGGGGGCAGCTTCTTC.